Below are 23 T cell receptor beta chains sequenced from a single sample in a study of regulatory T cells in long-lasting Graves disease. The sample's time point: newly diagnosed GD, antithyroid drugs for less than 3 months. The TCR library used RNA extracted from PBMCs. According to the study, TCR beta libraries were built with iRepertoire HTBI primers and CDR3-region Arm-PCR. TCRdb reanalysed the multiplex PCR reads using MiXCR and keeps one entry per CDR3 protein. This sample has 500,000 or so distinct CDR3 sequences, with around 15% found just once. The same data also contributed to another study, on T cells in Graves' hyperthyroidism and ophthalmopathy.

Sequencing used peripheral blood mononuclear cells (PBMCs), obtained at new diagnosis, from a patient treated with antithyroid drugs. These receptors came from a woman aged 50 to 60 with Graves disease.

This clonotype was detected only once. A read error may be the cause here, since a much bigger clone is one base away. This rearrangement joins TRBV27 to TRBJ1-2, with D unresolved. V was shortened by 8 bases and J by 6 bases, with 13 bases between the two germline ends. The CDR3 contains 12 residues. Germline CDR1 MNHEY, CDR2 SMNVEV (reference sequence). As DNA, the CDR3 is TGTGCCAGCCCCCGACGGACCCATGGCTACACCTTC. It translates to CASPRRTHGYTF.

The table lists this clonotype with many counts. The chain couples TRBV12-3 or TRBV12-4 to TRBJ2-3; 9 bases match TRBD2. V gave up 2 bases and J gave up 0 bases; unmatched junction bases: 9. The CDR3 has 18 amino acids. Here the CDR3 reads CASSLMGSGRPSTDTQYF. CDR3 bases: TGTGCCAGCAGTTTAATGGGTAGCGGGAGACCTAGCACAGATACGCAGTATTTT.

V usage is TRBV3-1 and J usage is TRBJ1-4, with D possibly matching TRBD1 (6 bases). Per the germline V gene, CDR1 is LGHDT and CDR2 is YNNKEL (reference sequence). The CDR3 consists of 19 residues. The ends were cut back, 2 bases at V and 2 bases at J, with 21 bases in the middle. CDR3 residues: CASSQMRLTGRATNEKLFF. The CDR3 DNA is TGTGCCAGCAGCCAAATGAGGTTGACAGGTCGGGCCACTAATGAAAAACTGTTTTTT. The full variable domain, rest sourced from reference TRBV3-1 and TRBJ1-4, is DTAVSQTPKYLVTQMGNDKSIKCEQNLGHDTMYWYKQDSKKFLKIMFSYNNKELIINETVPNRFSPKSPDKAHLNLHINSLELGDSAVYFCASSQMRLTGRATNEKLFFGSGTQLSVL.

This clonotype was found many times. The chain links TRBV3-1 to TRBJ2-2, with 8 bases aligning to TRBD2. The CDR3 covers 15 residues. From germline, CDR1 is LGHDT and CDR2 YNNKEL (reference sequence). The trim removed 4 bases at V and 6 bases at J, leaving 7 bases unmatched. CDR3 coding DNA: TGTGCCAGCAGCCCCCGAGGAGCGGGAGCCGGGGAGCTGTTTTTT. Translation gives CASSPRGAGAGELFF.

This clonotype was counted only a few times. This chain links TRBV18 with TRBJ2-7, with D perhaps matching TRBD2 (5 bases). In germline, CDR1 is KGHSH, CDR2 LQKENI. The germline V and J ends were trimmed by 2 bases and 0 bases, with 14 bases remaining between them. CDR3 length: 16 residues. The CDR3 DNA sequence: TGTGCCAGCTCACCAAGTAGTGCCGGGAACTCCTACGAGCAGTACTTC. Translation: CASSPSSAGNSYEQYF.

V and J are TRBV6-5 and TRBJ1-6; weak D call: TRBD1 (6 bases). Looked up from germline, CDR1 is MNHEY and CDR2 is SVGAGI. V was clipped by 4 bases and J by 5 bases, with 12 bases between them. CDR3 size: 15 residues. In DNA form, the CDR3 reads TGTGCCAGCAGTTGGACAGAGCTAGATAATTCACCCCTCCACTTT. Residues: CASSWTELDNSPLHF.

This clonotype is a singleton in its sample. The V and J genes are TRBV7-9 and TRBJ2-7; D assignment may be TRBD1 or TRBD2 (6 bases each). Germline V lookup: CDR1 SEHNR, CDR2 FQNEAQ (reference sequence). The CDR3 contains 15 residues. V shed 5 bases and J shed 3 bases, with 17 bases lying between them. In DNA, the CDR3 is TGTGCCAGCAGCCCTAGGGGGACTCCCAGCTACGAGCAGTACTTC. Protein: CASSPRGTPSYEQYF.

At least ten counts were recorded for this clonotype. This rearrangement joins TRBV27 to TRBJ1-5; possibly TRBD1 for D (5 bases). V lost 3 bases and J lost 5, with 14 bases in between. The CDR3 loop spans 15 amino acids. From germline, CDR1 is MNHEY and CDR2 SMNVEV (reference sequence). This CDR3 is CASSFGQGAYQPQHF. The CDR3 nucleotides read TGTGCCAGCAGTTTTGGTCAGGGTGCGTATCAGCCCCAGCATTTT.

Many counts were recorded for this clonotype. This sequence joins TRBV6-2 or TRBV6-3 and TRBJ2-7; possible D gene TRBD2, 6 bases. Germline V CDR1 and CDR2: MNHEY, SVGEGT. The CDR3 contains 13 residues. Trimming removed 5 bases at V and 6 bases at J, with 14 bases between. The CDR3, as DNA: TGTGCCAGCAGTGAAAGGGAGGCTAGCGAGCAGTACTTC. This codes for CASSEREASEQYF.

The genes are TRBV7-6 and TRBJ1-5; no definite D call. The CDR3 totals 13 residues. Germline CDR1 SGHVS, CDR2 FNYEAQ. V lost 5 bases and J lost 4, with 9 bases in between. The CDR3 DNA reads TGTGCCAGCAGCCAGGAGACGAATCAGCCCCAGCATTTT. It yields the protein CASSQETNQPQHF.

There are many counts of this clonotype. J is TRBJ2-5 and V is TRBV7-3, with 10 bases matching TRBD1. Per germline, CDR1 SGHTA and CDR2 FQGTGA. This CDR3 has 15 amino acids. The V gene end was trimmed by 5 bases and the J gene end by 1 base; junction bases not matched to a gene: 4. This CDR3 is CASSRQGAFQETQYF. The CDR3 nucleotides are TGTGCCAGCAGCCGACAGGGGGCCTTCCAAGAGACCCAGTACTTC.

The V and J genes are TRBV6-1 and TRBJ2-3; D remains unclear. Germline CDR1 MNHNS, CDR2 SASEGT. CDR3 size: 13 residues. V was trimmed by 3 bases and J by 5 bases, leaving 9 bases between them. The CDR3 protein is CASSDSTVDTQYF. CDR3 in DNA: TGTGCCAGCAGTGACTCAACGGTAGATACGCAGTATTTT.

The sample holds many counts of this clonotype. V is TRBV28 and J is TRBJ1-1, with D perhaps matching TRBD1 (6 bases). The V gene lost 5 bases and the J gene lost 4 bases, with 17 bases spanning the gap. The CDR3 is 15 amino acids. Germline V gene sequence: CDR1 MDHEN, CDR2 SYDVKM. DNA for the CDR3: TGTGCCAGCAGTCTCGCTTCGACCAGGGGCACTGAAGCTTTCTTT. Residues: CASSLASTRGTEAFF.

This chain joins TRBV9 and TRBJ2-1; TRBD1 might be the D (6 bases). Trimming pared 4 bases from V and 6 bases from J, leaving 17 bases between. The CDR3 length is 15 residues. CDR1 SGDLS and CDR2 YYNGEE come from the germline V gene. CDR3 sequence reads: CASSSRDISLNEQFF. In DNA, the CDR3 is TGTGCCAGCAGCTCCCGGGACATTTCTCTCAATGAGCAGTTCTTC.

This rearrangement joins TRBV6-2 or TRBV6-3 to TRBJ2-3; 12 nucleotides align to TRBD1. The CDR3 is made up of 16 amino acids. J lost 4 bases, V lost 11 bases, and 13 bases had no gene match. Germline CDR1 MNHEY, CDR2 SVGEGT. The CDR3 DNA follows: TGTGCCCTCGCCGGGACAGGGGGCTTCGGCGCAGATACGCAGTATTTT. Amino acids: CALAGTGGFGADTQYF.

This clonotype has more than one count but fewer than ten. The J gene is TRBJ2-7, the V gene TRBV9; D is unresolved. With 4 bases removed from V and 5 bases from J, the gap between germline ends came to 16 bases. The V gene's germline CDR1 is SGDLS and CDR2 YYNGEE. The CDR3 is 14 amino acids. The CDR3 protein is CASSPTGPPHEQYF. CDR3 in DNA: TGTGCCAGCAGCCCAACCGGACCACCCCACGAGCAGTACTTC.

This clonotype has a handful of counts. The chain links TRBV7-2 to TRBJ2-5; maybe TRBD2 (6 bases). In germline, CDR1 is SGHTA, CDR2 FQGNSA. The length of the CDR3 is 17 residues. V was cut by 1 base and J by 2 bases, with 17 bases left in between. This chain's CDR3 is CASSLGRRRAEQETQYF. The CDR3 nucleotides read TGTGCCAGCAGCTTAGGGCGGAGGAGGGCCGAACAAGAGACCCAGTACTTC.

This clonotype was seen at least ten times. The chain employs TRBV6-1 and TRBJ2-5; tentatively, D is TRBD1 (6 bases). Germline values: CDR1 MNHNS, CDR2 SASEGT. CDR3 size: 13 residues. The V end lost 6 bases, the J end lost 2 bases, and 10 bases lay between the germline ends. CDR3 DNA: TGTGCCAGCAGCGATGGACAGCAAGAGACCCAGTACTTC. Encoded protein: CASSDGQQETQYF.

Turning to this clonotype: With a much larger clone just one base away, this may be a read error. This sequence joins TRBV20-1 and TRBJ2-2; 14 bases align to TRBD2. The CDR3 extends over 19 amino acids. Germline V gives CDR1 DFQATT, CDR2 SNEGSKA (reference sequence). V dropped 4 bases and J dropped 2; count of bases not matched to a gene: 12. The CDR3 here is CSAKGTSGSPLFNTGELFF. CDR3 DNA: TGCAGTGCTAAAGGGACTAGCGGGAGCCCTTTGTTCAACACCGGGGAGCTGTTTTTT.

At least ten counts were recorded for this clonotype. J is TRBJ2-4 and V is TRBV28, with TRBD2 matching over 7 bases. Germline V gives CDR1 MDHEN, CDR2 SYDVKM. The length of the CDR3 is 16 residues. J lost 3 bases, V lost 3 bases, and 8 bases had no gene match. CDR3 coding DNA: TGTGCCAGCAGTTTTTGGGCGGGAGATCGCAAAAACATTCAGTACTTC. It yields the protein CASSFWAGDRKNIQYF.

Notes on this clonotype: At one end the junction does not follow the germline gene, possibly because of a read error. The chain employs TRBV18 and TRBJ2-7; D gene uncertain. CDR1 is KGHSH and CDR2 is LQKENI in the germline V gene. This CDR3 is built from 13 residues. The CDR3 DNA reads TGTGGCAGCTCACCAGTCCTCTCCTACGAGCAGTACTTC. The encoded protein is CGSSPVLSYEQYF.

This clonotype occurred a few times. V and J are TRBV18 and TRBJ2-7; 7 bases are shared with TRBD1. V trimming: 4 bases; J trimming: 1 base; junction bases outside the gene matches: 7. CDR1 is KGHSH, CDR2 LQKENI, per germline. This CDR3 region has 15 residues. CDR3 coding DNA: TGTGCCAGCTCACGGACTCAACAGGGGTCCTACGAGCAGTACTTC. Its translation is CASSRTQQGSYEQYF.

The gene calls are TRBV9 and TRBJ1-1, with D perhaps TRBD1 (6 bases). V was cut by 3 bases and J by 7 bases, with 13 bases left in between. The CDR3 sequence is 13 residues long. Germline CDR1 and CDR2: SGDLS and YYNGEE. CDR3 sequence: CASSALSQGEAFF. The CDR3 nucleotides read TGTGCCAGCAGCGCCCTTTCACAGGGTGAAGCTTTCTTT.